The clone carrying this T cell receptor beta chain occurred a few times. Its antigen is not identified. A library of TCRbeta sequences, prepared with unique molecular identifiers, was generated. A single record per CDR3 protein comes from TCRdb applying MiXCR to the PCR reads. This sample has about 610,000 distinct CDR3 sequences; 27% occur once, and the top ten carry around a third. The data were taken from a study of T-cell reconstitution after alpha-beta-depleted transplantation in children. Study-level points and caveats: Several hundred rapidly expanded clones from non-depleted graft cells reportedly supplied alpha-beta T cells about two months post-transplant. Surviving recipient cells, namely T cells and thymic progenitors, were the source of high day-60 TCRbeta diversity in some patients. T-cell counts and diversity were attributed mostly to newly produced T cells one year after transplant.

The source is a boy under three years old with Wiskott-Aldrich syndrome, due to receive a stem cell transplant. The source material was PBMCs, sampled before TCRalphabeta/CD19-depleted stem cell transplant.

The CDR3, as DNA: TGCAGTGCTTCCACCGGGACTAGGACCTACGAGCAGTACTTC. This encodes CSASTGTRTYEQYF. The chain joins TRBV20-1 to TRBJ2-7; 8 nucleotides agree with TRBD2. V lost 5 bases, J lost 2 bases, and 8 bases stayed unmatched. From germline, CDR1 is DFQATT and CDR2 SNEGSKA (reference sequence). The CDR3 runs 14 residues.